These 11 T cell receptor beta chains came from one sample sequenced in a study of T cells in Graves' hyperthyroidism and ophthalmopathy. The source material, RNA transcripts, was used to amplify TCR beta CDR3 regions. HTBI primers drove first-round RT-PCR of the TCR CDR3. TCRdb reanalysed the multiplex PCR reads using MiXCR and keeps one entry per CDR3 protein. Among approximately 590,000 distinct CDR3 sequences, around 42% were seen once, and the ten largest hold just under 8.5%. The sequencing input was peripheral blood or thyroid tissue (not recorded which). These receptors came from a woman under 30 with Graves' hyperthyroidism.

V usage is TRBV25-1 and J usage is TRBJ1-2, with D tentatively TRBD1 (5 bases). This CDR3 is built from 16 residues. Germline CDR1 is MGHDK and CDR2 is SYGVNS. With 6 bases removed from V and 6 bases from J, the gap between germline ends came to 23 bases. As DNA, the CDR3 is TGTGCCAGCAGCCAAGATTGGCAGGGCCGACGGGATGGCTACACCTTC. This gives the protein CASSQDWQGRRDGYTF.

The V and J genes are TRBV20-1 and TRBJ1-6, with D possibly being TRBD1 (5 bases). With 3 bases removed from V and 9 bases from J, the gap between germline ends came to 12 bases. Germline V lookup: CDR1 DFQATT, CDR2 SNEGSKA (reference sequence). The CDR3 spans 13 residues. For the CDR3, the DNA is TGCAGTGCTAGCTCGGGGGAAGGTTCACCCCTCCACTTT. Amino acids: CSASSGEGSPLHF.

A remark on this clonotype: Here the CDR3 omits its conserved ending phenylalanine or tryptophan, so a read error is the likely source. The DNA is omitted, as the CDR3 cannot be located on it reliably, and the CDR3 follows TCRdb's listing. The rearrangement links TRBV7-6 to TRBJ2-7. Germline CDR1 and CDR2: SGHVS and FNYEAQ. The CDR3 numbers 8 amino acids, ends counted. Here the CDR3 reads CASSQRRS.

The chain is built from TRBV20-1 and TRBJ1-3; D is possibly TRBD1 (5 bases). Germline V gene lookup returns CDR1 DFQATT and CDR2 SNEGSKA (reference sequence). The CDR3 totals 13 residues. V lost 6 bases and J 1 base, leaving 10 bases between the germline ends. The CDR3 nucleotides are TGCAGTGCCACGGAGGGGTCTGGAAACACCATATATTTT. Amino acids: CSATEGSGNTIYF.

As regards this clonotype: A read error is possible here, since a much larger clone lies one base away. The V call is TRBV2, the J call TRBJ1-5; maybe TRBD1 (5 bases). The CDR3 runs to 11 residues. Trimming pared 8 bases from V and 3 bases from J, leaving 5 bases between. Germline loops: CDR1 SNHLY, CDR2 FYNNEI. This CDR3 is CASGANQPQHF. CDR3 bases: TGTGCCAGCGGGGCCAATCAGCCCCAGCATTTT.

A word on this clonotype: A much larger clonotype is one base distant, so this may be a read error. The chain employs TRBV10-3 and TRBJ1-3; D unclear. This CDR3 is 13 amino acids long. Germline CDR1 reads ENHRY; CDR2 reads SYGVKD. The germline V and J ends were trimmed by 6 bases and 0 bases, with 6 bases remaining between them. The CDR3 DNA is TGTGCCATCAGGGGGAACTCTGGAAACACCATATATTTT. Translated, it gives CAIRGNSGNTIYF.

This clonotype was seen a few times. The chain combines TRBV9 with TRBJ1-3; D is perhaps TRBD1 (6 bases). CDR3 size: 15 residues. Trimming took off 6 bases at V and 5 bases at J, with 18 bases between the two ends. Per germline, CDR1 SGDLS and CDR2 YYNGEE. The CDR3: CASTLVQGPRNTIYF. The CDR3 region has the DNA TGTGCCAGCACTTTAGTCCAGGGGCCTCGAAACACCATATATTTT. The full variable domain, its missing parts supplied by reference TRBV9 and TRBJ1-3, is DSGVTQTPKHLITATGQRVTLRCSPRSGDLSVYWYQQSLDQGLQFLIQYYNGEERAKGNILERFSAQQFPDLHSELNLSSLELGDSALYFCASTLVQGPRNTIYFGEGSWLTVV.

This clonotype has ten or more counts. V gene TRBV7-2 combines with J gene TRBJ1-2; D remains ambiguous. There are 16 residues in the CDR3. Trimming took off 4 bases at V and 2 bases at J, with 17 bases between the two ends. The germline V gene has CDR1 SGHTA and CDR2 FQGNSA. As DNA, the CDR3 is TGTGCCAGCAGCTCGGCACTAAGTGGGAAGAACTATGGCTACACCTTC. Residues: CASSSALSGKNYGYTF.

V gene TRBV11-2 combines with J gene TRBJ2-7, with 7 bases identical to TRBD1. CDR3 length: 14 residues. Germline loops: CDR1 SGHAT, CDR2 FQNNGV. V trimming: 5 bases; J trimming: 2 bases; junction bases outside the gene matches: 6. CDR3 nucleotide sequence: TGTGCCAGCAGCCGCTGGGACAGCGCCTACGAGCAGTACTTC. Its translation is CASSRWDSAYEQYF. Filled out from reference TRBV11-2 and TRBJ2-7, the complete variable domain reads EAGVAQSPRYKIIEKRQSVAFWCNPISGHATLYWYQQILGQGPKLLIQFQNNGVVDDSQLPKDRFSAERLKGVDSTLKIQPAKLEDSAVYLCASSRWDSAYEQYFGPGTRLTVT.

This sequence joins TRBV5-1 and TRBJ2-7; possible D gene TRBD1, 5 bases. The CDR3 spans 14 residues. Per the germline V gene, CDR1 is SGHRS and CDR2 is YFSETQ. Trimming removed 0 bases at V and 3 bases at J, with 10 bases between. The CDR3 bases are TGCGCCAGCAGCTTGGACAGGAAGGACTACGAGCAGTACTTC. As protein: CASSLDRKDYEQYF.

This clonotype showed up just a few times. The chain uses TRBV20-1 and TRBJ2-5; D ambiguous. The ends were cut back, 3 bases at V and 2 bases at J, with 10 bases in the middle. This CDR3 contains 13 residues. Germline values: CDR1 DFQATT, CDR2 SNEGSKA (reference sequence). The CDR3 region is CSARTMTQETQYF. CDR3 DNA sequence: TGCAGTGCTAGGACCATGACTCAAGAGACCCAGTACTTC.